This is a list of T cell receptor beta chains from one sample in a study of blood T cell repertoires in COVID-19. The method was immunoSEQ multiplex PCR; TCRdb's version includes in-frame clones alone and lacks a portion of them. The sample records roughly 200,000 clones, roughly four fifths being singletons. Sequencing was done on a sample of PBMCs or T cells enriched from blood (not recorded which). These TCRs come from a man aged 40-49 years who had recovered from COVID-19. Both conserved end residues are part of each CDR3. The D gene is left open where the match is weak. Only some rows state a clone size, as once, few, many or a class for expanded clones.

d_call: TRBD1; v_call: TRBV28; j_call: TRBJ1-3; clone_size: -; cdr3_nt: TGTGCCAGCAGTCGGGACAGCACAGCGACTACTTACTCTGGAAACACCATATATTTT; cdr3_aa: CASSRDSTATTYSGNTIYF
d_call: -; v_call: TRBV25-1; j_call: TRBJ2-1; clone_size: few; cdr3_nt: TGTGCCAGCAGTGACCGAGCAGGCTACAATGAGCAGTTCTTC; cdr3_aa: CASSDRAGYNEQFF
d_call: -; v_call: TRBV9; j_call: TRBJ1-5; clone_size: -; cdr3_nt: TGTGCCAGCAGCCCAGAGGTGAGCAATCAGCCCCAGCATTTT; cdr3_aa: CASSPEVSNQPQHF
d_call: -; v_call: TRBV6-6; j_call: TRBJ2-4; clone_size: once; cdr3_nt: TGTGCCAGCAGTTACGTCCCGGGAGTGATTATGGACATTCAGTACTTC; cdr3_aa: CASSYVPGVIMDIQYF
d_call: -; v_call: TRBV7-9; j_call: TRBJ2-1; clone_size: -; cdr3_nt: TGTGCCAGCAGCCTCCTGGGGCTAAGCTCCTACAATGAGCAGTTCTTC; cdr3_aa: CASSLLGLSSYNEQFF
d_call: -; v_call: TRBV18; j_call: TRBJ2-5; clone_size: few; cdr3_nt: TGTGCCAGCTCACCGTCCGGAGGGCTCCGCGGGGAGACCCAGTACTTC; cdr3_aa: CASSPSGGLRGETQYF
d_call: -; v_call: TRBV3-1/TRBV3-2; j_call: TRBJ2-6; clone_size: -; cdr3_nt: TGTGCCAGCAGCCCAGGGAACCTCGGGGCCAACGTCCTGACTTTC; cdr3_aa: CASSPGNLGANVLTF
d_call: -; v_call: TRBV9; j_call: TRBJ2-1; clone_size: -; cdr3_nt: TGTGCCAGCAGCGTCTCGGACAGAAACAATGAGCAGTTCTTC; cdr3_aa: CASSVSDRNNEQFF
d_call: TRBD1; v_call: TRBV4-2; j_call: TRBJ2-2; clone_size: few; cdr3_nt: TGTGCCAGCAGCCACTTGACAGGGGAATTGAACACCGGGGAGCTGTTTTTT; cdr3_aa: CASSHLTGELNTGELFF
d_call: -; v_call: TRBV7-3; j_call: TRBJ2-1; clone_size: -; cdr3_nt: TGTGCCAGCAGCCCTCAGGGGGCTCTGGCTAGCGGCACTTACAATGAGCAGTTCTTC; cdr3_aa: CASSPQGALASGTYNEQFF
d_call: TRBD2; v_call: TRBV7-8; j_call: TRBJ2-1; clone_size: few; cdr3_nt: TGTGCCAGCAGCTTCCAGCGGGAGCGCAATGAGCAGTTCTTC; cdr3_aa: CASSFQRERNEQFF
d_call: -; v_call: TRBV28; j_call: TRBJ2-5; clone_size: -; cdr3_nt: TGTGCCAGCAGTTTGCGGTTTTGGGGGCCGGGTTACCAAGAGACCCAGTACTTC; cdr3_aa: CASSLRFWGPGYQETQYF
d_call: -; v_call: TRBV12-3/TRBV12-4; j_call: TRBJ1-6; clone_size: once; cdr3_nt: TGTGCCAGCAGTTTAGTACATCGATCACCCCTCCACTTT; cdr3_aa: CASSLVHRSPLHF
d_call: TRBD1; v_call: TRBV5-1; j_call: TRBJ2-7; clone_size: few; cdr3_nt: TGCGCCAGCAGACCAGGACAGGGGAAGGGCGAGCAGTACTTC; cdr3_aa: CASRPGQGKGEQYF
d_call: TRBD2; v_call: TRBV9; j_call: TRBJ2-1; clone_size: -; cdr3_nt: TGTGCCAGCAGCGTACTTGCGGGAGCAGCCTACAATGAGCAGTTCTTC; cdr3_aa: CASSVLAGAAYNEQFF
d_call: -; v_call: TRBV5-6; j_call: TRBJ1-5; clone_size: -; cdr3_nt: TGTGCCAGCAGCTTGGGCCTCACGGCGGGCAATCAGCCCCAGCATTTT; cdr3_aa: CASSLGLTAGNQPQHF
d_call: TRBD1; v_call: TRBV6-5; j_call: TRBJ1-3; clone_size: once; cdr3_nt: TGTGCCAGCAGTTATGCCGGGACAGGGGGAGGTACCATATATTTT; cdr3_aa: CASSYAGTGGGTIYF
d_call: TRBD2; v_call: TRBV9; j_call: TRBJ2-1; clone_size: -; cdr3_nt: TGTGCCAGCAGCGCCAGCGGACTAGCGGGAGCTTTTAATGAGCAGTTCTTC; cdr3_aa: CASSASGLAGAFNEQFF
d_call: -; v_call: TRBV18; j_call: TRBJ2-3; clone_size: -; cdr3_nt: TGTGCCAGCTCACCATTGAGCCGAGGCGCAGATACGCAGTATTTT; cdr3_aa: CASSPLSRGADTQYF
d_call: TRBD1; v_call: TRBV5-4; j_call: TRBJ1-2; clone_size: few; cdr3_nt: TGTGCCAGCAGCCGGGACAGACCCTATGGCTACACCTTC; cdr3_aa: CASSRDRPYGYTF
d_call: TRBD2; v_call: TRBV5-1; j_call: TRBJ2-3; clone_size: few; cdr3_nt: TGCGCCAGCATCGGGACTCCGGGGGGAGATACGCAGTATTTT; cdr3_aa: CASIGTPGGDTQYF
d_call: -; v_call: TRBV19; j_call: TRBJ2-1; clone_size: -; cdr3_nt: TGTGCCAGTAGTATGTCAGCACTAGTCAATGAGCAGTTCTTC; cdr3_aa: CASSMSALVNEQFF
d_call: -; v_call: TRBV4-3; j_call: TRBJ2-3; clone_size: -; cdr3_nt: TGCGCCAGCAGCCAAGGTGCCAGGGGTCTCACAGATACGCAGTATTTT; cdr3_aa: CASSQGARGLTDTQYF
d_call: -; v_call: TRBV6-2/TRBV6-3; j_call: TRBJ2-4; clone_size: -; cdr3_nt: TGTGCCAGCAGTTACTCGTCTATCGGCAAAAACATTCAGTACTTC; cdr3_aa: CASSYSSIGKNIQYF
d_call: TRBD2; v_call: TRBV9; j_call: TRBJ2-3; clone_size: -; cdr3_nt: TGTGCCAGCAGCGTAGGGGGACTAGCTAGCACAGATACGCAGTATTTT; cdr3_aa: CASSVGGLASTDTQYF
d_call: -; v_call: TRBV19; j_call: TRBJ1-2; clone_size: -; cdr3_nt: TGTGCCAGTAGTACTGGACTAAGCTATGGCTACACCTTC; cdr3_aa: CASSTGLSYGYTF
d_call: -; v_call: TRBV6-1; j_call: TRBJ1-6; clone_size: -; cdr3_nt: TGTGCCAGCAGTGATTCTTGGACAGTCGATTCACCCCTCCACTTT; cdr3_aa: CASSDSWTVDSPLHF
d_call: -; v_call: TRBV7-2; j_call: TRBJ1-4; clone_size: -; cdr3_nt: TGTGCCAGCAGCCGCAAGGACAAGGAGACTAATGAAAAACTGTTTTTT; cdr3_aa: CASSRKDKETNEKLFF
d_call: TRBD2; v_call: TRBV5-1; j_call: TRBJ2-1; clone_size: once; cdr3_nt: TGCGCCAGCAGCCCCGGGGGGGGGTATAGAAGCTCCTACAATGAGCAGTTCTTC; cdr3_aa: CASSPGGGYRSSYNEQFF
d_call: -; v_call: TRBV5-6; j_call: TRBJ1-2; clone_size: -; cdr3_nt: TGTGCCAGCGGAATCCCCGAGGCTAACTATGGCTACACCTTC; cdr3_aa: CASGIPEANYGYTF
d_call: TRBD1; v_call: TRBV20-1; j_call: TRBJ1-2; clone_size: -; cdr3_nt: TGCAGTGCGAGACAGGGGCTTGGCTACACCTTC; cdr3_aa: CSARQGLGYTF
d_call: -; v_call: TRBV7-2; j_call: TRBJ1-3; clone_size: -; cdr3_nt: TGTGCCAGCACCCCCGAGGGTCGGGGAAACACCATATATTTT; cdr3_aa: CASTPEGRGNTIYF
d_call: -; v_call: TRBV7-5; j_call: TRBJ1-4; clone_size: few; cdr3_nt: TGTGCCAGAAGCTTAGGCGTAACAGCAACTAATGAAAAACTGTTTTTT; cdr3_aa: CARSLGVTATNEKLFF
d_call: -; v_call: TRBV9; j_call: TRBJ2-7; clone_size: -; cdr3_nt: TGTGCCAGCAGCGTAGCGGCCACAGCCTACGAGCAGTACTTC; cdr3_aa: CASSVAATAYEQYF
d_call: -; v_call: TRBV6-5; j_call: TRBJ1-1; clone_size: -; cdr3_nt: TGTGCCAGCAGAAGGGGACTGACTGAAGCTTTCTTT; cdr3_aa: CASRRGLTEAFF
d_call: TRBD2; v_call: TRBV7-7; j_call: TRBJ2-2; clone_size: -; cdr3_nt: TGTGCCAGCAGCTCCGGGACTAGTGACGGCGGGGAGCTGTTTTTT; cdr3_aa: CASSSGTSDGGELFF
d_call: -; v_call: TRBV28; j_call: TRBJ1-4; clone_size: -; cdr3_nt: TGTGCCATCTCGGAGGTTGAAAAACTGTTTTTT; cdr3_aa: CAISEVEKLFF
d_call: -; v_call: TRBV7-3; j_call: TRBJ2-3; clone_size: -; cdr3_nt: TGTGCCAGCAGCTTAACCTCTGCGGCTAGCACAGATACGCAGTATTTT; cdr3_aa: CASSLTSAASTDTQYF
d_call: -; v_call: TRBV27; j_call: TRBJ2-5; clone_size: -; cdr3_nt: TGTGCCAGCAGTTCCCCCGGACTAGGGGGGGAGACCCAGTACTTC; cdr3_aa: CASSSPGLGGETQYF
d_call: TRBD1; v_call: TRBV27; j_call: TRBJ1-5; clone_size: -; cdr3_nt: TGTGCCAGCAGTAGGGGACAGAGCAATCAGCCCCAGCATTTT; cdr3_aa: CASSRGQSNQPQHF
d_call: TRBD2; v_call: TRBV9; j_call: TRBJ2-7; clone_size: -; cdr3_nt: TGTGCCAGCAGCGTAGAGCCGCGGGAGTCCCCCTTCTACGAGCAGTACTTC; cdr3_aa: CASSVEPRESPFYEQYF
d_call: TRBD2; v_call: TRBV27; j_call: TRBJ2-3; clone_size: -; cdr3_nt: TGTGCCAGCACCCGCGGGAGGGCCATGTCTATAGATACGCAGTATTTT; cdr3_aa: CASTRGRAMSIDTQYF
d_call: -; v_call: TRBV7-2; j_call: TRBJ1-2; clone_size: few; cdr3_nt: TGTGCCAGCAGCGCGGACACAAGCTACACCTTC; cdr3_aa: CASSADTSYTF
d_call: -; v_call: TRBV9; j_call: TRBJ2-7; clone_size: -; cdr3_nt: TGTGCCAGCAGCGTACTGGGCCAGAGGGACGAGCAGTACTTC; cdr3_aa: CASSVLGQRDEQYF
d_call: -; v_call: TRBV5-4; j_call: TRBJ1-2; clone_size: -; cdr3_nt: TGTGCCAGCCGACGGGAATCGGACGGCTACACCTTC; cdr3_aa: CASRRESDGYTF
d_call: TRBD1; v_call: TRBV7-2; j_call: TRBJ1-1; clone_size: few; cdr3_nt: TGTGCCAGCAGCTATGCAGGGGGCGCGGACACTGAAGCTTTCTTT; cdr3_aa: CASSYAGGADTEAFF
d_call: TRBD1; v_call: TRBV5-1; j_call: TRBJ1-5; clone_size: -; cdr3_nt: TGCGCCAGCGGCGGACAGGGGGTACATAGCAATCAGCCCCAGCATTTT; cdr3_aa: CASGGQGVHSNQPQHF
d_call: TRBD1; v_call: TRBV7-3; j_call: TRBJ1-2; clone_size: -; cdr3_nt: TGTGCCAGCAGCTTTACAGGGGACTATGGCTACACCTTC; cdr3_aa: CASSFTGDYGYTF
d_call: -; v_call: TRBV2; j_call: TRBJ2-2; clone_size: -; cdr3_nt: TGTGCCAGCAGTGAAGGAGCAGGGAATTTGGCCGGGGAGCTGTTTTTT; cdr3_aa: CASSEGAGNLAGELFF
d_call: -; v_call: TRBV9; j_call: TRBJ1-2; clone_size: -; cdr3_nt: TGTGCCAGCAGCGCGGACAGCCCTTATGGCTACACCTTC; cdr3_aa: CASSADSPYGYTF
d_call: -; v_call: TRBV9; j_call: TRBJ1-2; clone_size: once; cdr3_nt: TGTGCCAGCAGCGAGGAGGGGAGGGGGGAATATGGCTACACCTTC; cdr3_aa: CASSEEGRGEYGYTF
d_call: TRBD1; v_call: TRBV5-6; j_call: TRBJ1-1; clone_size: -; cdr3_nt: TGTGCCAGCAGCGCTGACAGGGGTCAGATGAACACTGAAGCTTTCTTT; cdr3_aa: CASSADRGQMNTEAFF
d_call: TRBD1; v_call: TRBV23-1; j_call: TRBJ2-6; clone_size: few; cdr3_nt: TGCGCCAGCAGCTCGACAGGGGGCACTGGGGCCAACGTCCTGACTTTC; cdr3_aa: CASSSTGGTGANVLTF